This TCR beta chain was documented in a study of CD8 T cells in ankylosing spondylitis. Study-level points and caveats: Within ankylosing spondylitis blood, a TCR beta motif made up of under 10 highly homologous variants appeared to be characteristic.

This CDR3 is built from 14 residues. Per the germline V gene, CDR1 is SGHKS and CDR2 is YYEKEE (reference sequence). The V and J ends lost 0 bases and 5 bases respectively, with 11 bases between them. With respect to this clonotype: Its antigen is not identified.

By quantitative 5'-RACE with molecular barcodes, the TCR beta libraries were made. TCRdb fed the 5' RACE reads into MiXCR, producing one record per CDR3 protein. The sample consists of 100,000 to 150,000 distinct CDR3 sequences, under 20% of them appearing once. The chain is built from TRBV5-5 and TRBJ2-5; D is possibly TRBD2 (5 bases). The source of this sequence is a male donor with ankylosing spondylitis. The source material was blood, either unsorted or a sorted T cell fraction (not recorded which). In DNA, the CDR3 is TGTGCCAGCAGCTTGGTGTCGGGATGGGAGACCCAGTACTTC. This gives the protein CASSLVSGWETQYF.